This TCR beta chain was sequenced during a study of blood T cell repertoires in COVID-19 (TCRdb year 2020). About the full investigation: Samples covering the acute and convalescent phases of COVID-19 were provided by collaborators in the United States, Italy and Spain. The dataset comprised deeply sampled blood TCRbeta repertoires from subjects exposed to, actively infected with, or recovered from COVID-19. The sample metadata nearly always contained a de-identified subject ID, COVID-19 status, age in years and sex. Where available, HLA class I and class II types were obtained from metadata supplied by the sample provider rather than from assay-based typing. Samples were obtained from the ongoing ImmuneRACE study (first 160 participants) and from over a thousand subjects provided by 6 global collaborators. The material from the prospective study consisted of cDNA or gDNA derived from T cells, B-cell-depleted T cells, or PBMCs. The repertoires were released in a freely available public database intended as a resource for research on the immune response to SARS-CoV-2.

On this clone itself: Its binding antigen is unknown. No much larger clonotype is one base removed from it; base qualities were not supplied.

Beyond this particular receptor, the publication reports: Clinical and demographic metadata were provided uncurated, with the amount varying by source and participant.

In Seattle, one collaborating source enrolled patients while the infection was active and tracked those patients longitudinally over the course of disease. Whole blood was collected in K2EDTA tubes by collaborating institutions according to the institutions' own protocols. Collaborator samples were shipped for TCRbeta analysis as frozen whole blood, isolated PBMCs, or DNA extracted from either sample type. TCRbeta CDR3 regions were amplified from genomic DNA by means of the immunoSEQ Assay, a bias-controlled multiplex PCR. As for the original processing: Within the assay, amplification of reference gene primers was used to estimate how many nucleated cells each sample contained. To quantify the absolute abundance of each unique TCRbeta CDR3 rearrangement, sequence reads were collapsed and filtered. For each sample, productive Simpson clonality was calculated as the square root of Simpson's diversity index over productive rearrangements. Held by TCRdb, this immuneACCESS table contains in-frame sequences only and omits some clones. Under half of the omission traces to an unresolved V gene where checked; the cause of the rest is unknown. The V and J calls and clone size were taken over from that table, and D and trimming were inferred from the DNA. This sample has 200,000 to 250,000 clones in its table, and 90% of those were observed once. Jointly, the top ten make up about 2.5% of the sample.

Taken from cysteine to phenylalanine, the CDR3 has 16 residues. CDR3 DNA is the only sequence kept; it has 48 bases, read in frame from the first base. CDR1 and CDR2, looked up from the germline V gene, are SGHTA and FQGNSA. V is cut back by 0 bases and J by 8 bases, with 8 bases in the junction unmatched. This sequence was found in a man under 40 with COVID-19, enrolled during active disease. The sequence is built from TRBV7-2 and TRBJ1-4, with 8 bases aligning to TRBD1. Sequencing used peripheral blood. The CDR3 amino acid sequence is: CASSLAGRGRGEKLFF. The DNA sequence follows: TGTGCCAGCAGCTTAGCGGGCAGGGGGCGAGGCGAAAAACTGTTTTTT.